This entry concerns a single T cell receptor beta chain. The antigen remains unidentified. Treatment noted: approximately 9-day PBMC culture with coronavirus spike peptide pools or control peptides (ViraFEST assay). Researchers grew the cells for 10 days and then pulled out CD4+ T cells by negative selection. Cultured CD4+ T cell DNA underwent sequencing with the Oncomine TCR Beta short-read assay. MiXCR, run by TCRdb on the PCR reads, gives a single entry per CDR3 protein. The data contain more than 15,000 distinct CDR3 sequences, around 50% of them singletons. These data originate in a study of vaccination and CD4 T cells after COVID-19. In the study overall: A median of approximately 72 days (range 14 to 241) separated dose two from the taking of post-vaccine samples. Cells were stimulated with overlapping spike peptide pools from SARS-CoV-2, HCoV-NL63, HCoV-OC43 and HCoV-229E.

General study results and limits: Analysis of convalescent patients found that 304 of 307 vaccine-specific clones were spike mono-reactive.

The origin of this receptor is a human donor who had recovered from COVID-19. Material for sequencing was CD4+ T cells from blood, cultured in vitro.

The CDR3 spells CASSEVGRPREQFF. CDR3 DNA sequence: TGTGCCAGCAGTGAAGTTGGTAGGCCCCGCGAGCAGTTCTTC. This chain links TRBV6-1 with TRBJ2-1; no clear D. Germline CDR1 MNHNS, CDR2 SASEGT. The CDR3 has 14 residues. V gave up 1 base and J gave up 10 bases, with 14 bases separating them.